This T cell receptor beta chain was sequenced for a study of human T cells and chemical hapten exposure (dated by TCRdb to the early 2020s). For context, the study as a whole: For sensitization, 2% DPC in acetone was applied to a roughly 2 cm by roughly 2 cm area of upper inner arm skin. Weekly therapeutic DPC doses were additionally applied to the scalp of patients throughout the roughly 23-week study period. Patch testing was done on the upper back using Finn chambers containing 0.01% DPC, and results were scored after 6 days according to International Contact Dermatitis Research Group standards. Most of the patients in the cohort were female, and the cohort covered alopecia areata with under or over 50% scalp involvement, alopecia totalis and alopecia universalis. Libraries were combined into a pool for sequencing, and differences in TCR yield between samples came mainly from small differences in library volumes within the pool. This study followed changes in the peripheral blood TCR repertoire in vivo during primary and secondary sensitization of alopecia patients to the hapten diphenylcyclopropenone (DPC). Blood samples were taken from patients before sensitization (week 0) and then at 2, 6 and about 24 weeks after DPC sensitization. Under 30 alopecia patients gave blood for TCR sequencing at one to four time points (pre-sensitization, 2, 6 and 24 weeks).

What the study reported, not specific to this receptor: Repeated subsampling changed both the strength of the expansion versus patch-test correlation and the threshold at which the correlation became significant. Compared with pre-sensitization or healthy control sets, expanded TCRs formed significantly more large CDR3 similarity clusters, which is consistent with antigen-driven responses. The number of PT1 expanded TCRs positively correlated with patch test score, significant at thresholds 8, 16 and 32 but not 4. The number of TCRs above 1 in 1000 frequency did not change with DPC sensitization; there was no evidence of global repertoire structure alterations. Alopecia, a presumed autoimmune disease, was present in all patients, so the immune response of the patients might differ from that of healthy individuals.

The time point label, as the study defines it: patch test 1, 2 weeks after DPC sensitization. According to the study, the label for this sample's treatment or condition signals: therapeutic diphenylcyclopropenone sensitization with weekly scalp DPC. At every patch-test visit, the blood draw took place before the patch test was put on. Eligible patients were aged 18 to 70, diagnosed with alopecia, deemed suitable for DPC therapy, and excluded if pregnant. Total RNA was extracted from unfractionated whole blood collected in Tempus Blood RNA tubes. This clonotype was seen more than once but under ten times. The specificity of this receptor is unknown. Per-nucleotide qualities are absent, and no much larger clonotype sits a single base away. Between the V and J ends, shortened by 1 base and 1 base respectively, the junction contains 8 bases. The CDR3 goes from the cysteine to the phenylalanine over 15 residues. The CDR3 DNA has 45 bases and is translated from base 1. As encoded in the germline V gene (reference sequence), CDR1 is LGHDT while CDR2 is YNNKEL.

Library construction relied on RACE. TCRdb shows the sequencer as NextSeq 500. During library preparation, unique molecular identifiers were attached to individual cDNA molecules so that TCRs could be counted in a quantitative, reproducible way. From each blood RNA sample, both TCR alpha and TCR beta chains were sequenced. On the authors' methods: The median number of TCRs per sample was approximately 96,000, ranging from about 23,224 to 690,600. The Decombinator software suite was used to annotate V, J and CDR3 in the TCR reads. To make PS versus PT1 abundance plots, every sample was subsampled to the same number of TCRs (28,000). TCRs were defined as expanded if absent before sensitization and observed at least eight times at the 2-week time point. The public reads were run again by TCRdb, first through fastp at Q25 and then through MiXCR, and only productive beta chains were kept. Identical CDR3 protein sequences are pooled into one entry, listed with their most common genes and DNA. These V and J calls derive from TCRdb rather than the authors' analysis. Recorded for this sample are 300,000 to 350,000 distinct CDR3 sequences; roughly 6.9% of them occurred a single time. The top ten clonotypes cover 7.5% to 9% of the sample.

This TCR came from a young woman with alopecia areata. Some clones in this sample may be carry-over from other donors' samples. The specimen comprised whole blood, sampled in connection with sensitization to the hapten diphenylcyclopropenone (DPC). The rearrangement combines TRBV3-1 with TRBJ2-1, with no D gene named confidently. The DNA is TGTGCCAGCAGCCAAGCCTCCCAGTCCTACAATGAGCAGTTCTTC. The translation is CASSQASQSYNEQFF.